Described below is a single TCR beta chain sequence and its context. Its antigen remains unidentified. Nothing much larger sits one base from this clone, and base qualities are not available. The sample contains more than one DNA sequence encoding this CDR3. The data are from a study of shared clonotypes between healthy human individuals (dated by TCRdb to the early 2020s). Regarding the complete study: The cohort comprised a couple of women and a few men aged 18 to 49 years. For each donor, CD4 naive and CD4 memory were each given three plates, CD8 naive was given two plates, and CD8 memory was given one plate. To estimate repertoire size and how much clonotypes are shared between individuals, the study performed deep sequencing of blood TCR repertoires from roughly five healthy adults. To increase sequencing depth and limit assay-specific biases, TCR repertoire library preparation and sequencing were carried out by different laboratories using diverse techniques. Each donor's leukapheresis produced roughly between about 0.8 and 10 billion PBMCs.

V and J lose 2 bases and 8 bases, and a span of 7 bases separates them. The cysteine opens and the phenylalanine closes a CDR3 of 12 amino acids. The sequence is cut down to CDR3 DNA, 36 bases in frame from base 1. Based on the germline V gene, the CDR1 and CDR2 sequences are MNHEY and SVGAGI. The donors were healthy, HIV-negative adults with no recently reported acute infections or vaccinations. All donors were Caucasian adults living in Nashville, Tennessee, USA. CD4+ T cells were enriched by magnetic negative selection, after which naive cells were positively selected on CD45RA and the negative fraction was taken as the memory subset. Blood was obtained by leukapheresis, after which PBMCs were separated by Ficoll-Histopaque density gradient centrifugation and cryopreserved in liquid nitrogen vapor phase. Purity and quantity of every magnetically sorted T cell population were checked by analytical flow cytometry. From each sorted fraction, genomic DNA was isolated and quantified by UV absorbance on a Nanodrop 2000c.

Using the deep immunoSEQ assay, TCR CDR3 regions were amplified from genomic DNA by multiplex PCR. Genomic DNA extracted from each cell subset was distributed evenly over all wells of several immunoSEQ 96-well plates, and each plate served as one replicate. Each replicate PCR for sorted subsets received around 200 ng genomic DNA, equal to about 30,000 T cell genomes. Purified libraries were measured with a Qubit 3.0 fluorometer, size-checked on a Bioanalyzer 2100, and measured again with the KAPA Library Quantification kit. Every immunoSEQ 96-well plate was sequenced on a separate single-read 150-cycle Illumina NextSeq 550 flow cell. The study's own analysis went as follows. Because the immunoSEQ output held only junctional sequences and lacked quality scores, the filtering could not match the filtering applied to full-length reads. To assign V/J genes and CDR3, sequences were annotated against IMGT germline references using PyIR, a Python wrapper for IgBLAST v1.9. Reads were filtered out if the reads had weak V/J assignments (E-value above 1e-6), no CDR3, stop codons, out-of-frame junctions, or ambiguous translated residues. V3J clonotypes were defined as sequences sharing an identical inferred V gene, J gene, and CDR3 amino acid sequence. To compute the percentage overlap between repertoires, the number of shared unique clonotypes was divided by the size of the smaller repertoire. Three approaches were used to assess repertoire richness: RTK rarefaction, the Chao1 estimator, and Recon v2.1 estimates of unobserved clonotypes. OLGA was used to compute generation probabilities for all TCRbeta clonotypes that the gDNA method yielded from a handful of donors. As stored in TCRdb, this immuneACCESS dataset retains in-frame rearrangements with V and J assigned. A fraction of the clones does not appear; measured against another copy, unresolved V genes explain less than half of the discrepancy, and the remainder lacks a known reason. V, J and clone size reflect that table, while D and trimming were determined from the DNA. This sample has a few million clones in its table, and more than 90% of those were observed once. More than 0.12% of the sample is in the top ten clones.

Summary of the overall study and its limitations: Sampling was limited to blood, and TCR repertoires in tissue likely differ from TCR repertoires in blood. Approximately 5% of naive CD4, roughly 3.6% of naive CD8, around 2.3% of memory CD4, and about 0.4% of memory CD8 clonotypes were shared across a few donors. Estimated clonotype richness was generally larger for naive than for memory subsets. Rarefaction of sorted-subset datasets indicated incomplete sequencing despite the large sequencing depth. Based on pairwise subsampling, the degree of clonotype sharing among donors was expected to be affected by sequencing depth. Because the study included only a small number of donors, the genetic and exposure-history diversity represented was limited. Clonotypes shared by all four sorted-subset donors showed higher generation probabilities than non-shared clonotypes.

The TCR comes from a man between 18 and 29 years old in good health. The rearranged chain carries TRBV6-5 and TRBJ2-1; TRBD1 is a possible D gene, resting on 5 matching bases. The sample was naive CD4+ T cells sorted from blood. This specimen's cell subset or site label, per the study, means: CD45RA+ positively selected. The CDR3 has the sequence CASSYLGDEQFF. In nucleotides, the sequence is TGTGCCAGCAGTTACCTAGGGGATGAGCAGTTCTTC.